This note documents a single T cell receptor beta chain sequence. These data belong to a study of blood T cell repertoires in COVID-19. Study-wide background: Acute-phase and convalescent COVID-19 samples originated in the United States, Italy and Spain.

V gave up 2 bases and J gave up 8 bases; unmatched junction bases: 9. Germline V gene sequence: CDR1 ENHRY, CDR2 SYGVKD. The CDR3 runs to 16 residues. Authors' methods: Cell counts per sample came from amplifying reference gene primers. Sequenced by immunoSEQ multiplex PCR; TCRdb stores in-frame clones only, minus some. The DNA gave D and trimming, while V, J and clone size come from that table. The data show roughly 150,000 clones, roughly 93% seen once. The rearrangement uses TRBV10-3 and TRBJ1-3, with 10 bases matching TRBD1. The sequencing sample was made of peripheral blood. The sequence was collected from a man younger than 35 with COVID-19, enrolled during active disease. The CDR3 is CAISEAGDRGLDTIYF. CDR3 bases: TGTGCCATCAGTGAGGCCGGGGACAGGGGATTGGACACCATATATTTT.